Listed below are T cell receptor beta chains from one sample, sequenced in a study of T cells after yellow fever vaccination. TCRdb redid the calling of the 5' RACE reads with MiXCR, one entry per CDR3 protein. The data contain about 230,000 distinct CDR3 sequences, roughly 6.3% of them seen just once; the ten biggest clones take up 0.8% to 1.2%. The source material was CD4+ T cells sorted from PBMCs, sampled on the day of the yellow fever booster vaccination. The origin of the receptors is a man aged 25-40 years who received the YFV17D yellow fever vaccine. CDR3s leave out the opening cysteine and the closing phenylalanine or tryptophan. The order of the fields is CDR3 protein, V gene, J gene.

ASRTSGGPGYEQY,TRBV18,TRBJ2-7
ASSPRVTSTDTQY,TRBV28,TRBJ2-3
ASSWRVGQETQY,TRBV7-8,TRBJ2-5
SARVAEAF,TRBV20-1,TRBJ1-1
ASSLGGSPDTQY,TRBV7-2,TRBJ2-3
SAFKDRRSLH,TRBV20-1,TRBJ1-6
ASSYNLAGGPSVDTQY,TRBV6-2/TRBV6-3,TRBJ2-3
ASSGTSGNQGYEQY,TRBV18,TRBJ2-7
ASSLGQGTEQY,TRBV5-1,TRBJ2-7
ASRTGRMDPYEQY,TRBV5-1,TRBJ2-7
ASSLVLANNEQF,TRBV7-2,TRBJ2-1
SARGQNLPGDTQY,TRBV20-1,TRBJ2-3
ASGLGLVGYNEQF,TRBV11-2,TRBJ2-1
AISELLAGETGELF,TRBV10-3,TRBJ2-2
AISELTGWSYEQY,TRBV10-3,TRBJ2-7
SVSGGEDYGYT,TRBV29-1,TRBJ1-2
ASSLGTGLLTGELF,TRBV6-1,TRBJ2-2
ASSESLQPQH,TRBV7-2,TRBJ1-5
SGTEGTSYGYT,TRBV20-1,TRBJ1-2
ASSLMSGEYNEQF,TRBV7-2,TRBJ2-1
ASSPRGVYSYEQY,TRBV7-9,TRBJ2-7
ASTTGAGRKETQY,TRBV21-1,TRBJ2-5
ASSSGQGDYT,TRBV6-5,TRBJ1-2
ASGQGVTDTQY,TRBV11-2,TRBJ2-3
ASWGRRTGELF,TRBV6-1,TRBJ2-2
ASSFSIAGAYEQY,TRBV7-2,TRBJ2-7
AWSRNEQF,TRBV30,TRBJ2-1
ASSLAASSGTHNEQF,TRBV12-3/TRBV12-4,TRBJ2-1
ASSLGGVHQPQH,TRBV7-7,TRBJ1-5
ASSRSDRETQY,TRBV5-4,TRBJ2-5
SVVRVNDGYT,TRBV20-1,TRBJ1-2
ASSFRLAGVQETQY,TRBV5-6,TRBJ2-5
ASSSILGETQY,TRBV7-2,TRBJ2-5
ASSGRGRLNTEAF,TRBV5-1,TRBJ1-1
ATSDSLETQY,TRBV24-1,TRBJ2-5
ASSLYFLGELF,TRBV7-2,TRBJ2-2
ASSLGGSLTVYSYEQY,TRBV12-1,TRBJ2-7
ASSSHGSGETQY,TRBV5-1,TRBJ2-5
DSSPQAANTEAF,TRBV5-1,TRBJ1-1
ASSLFPRTGGASYGYT,TRBV5-1,TRBJ1-2